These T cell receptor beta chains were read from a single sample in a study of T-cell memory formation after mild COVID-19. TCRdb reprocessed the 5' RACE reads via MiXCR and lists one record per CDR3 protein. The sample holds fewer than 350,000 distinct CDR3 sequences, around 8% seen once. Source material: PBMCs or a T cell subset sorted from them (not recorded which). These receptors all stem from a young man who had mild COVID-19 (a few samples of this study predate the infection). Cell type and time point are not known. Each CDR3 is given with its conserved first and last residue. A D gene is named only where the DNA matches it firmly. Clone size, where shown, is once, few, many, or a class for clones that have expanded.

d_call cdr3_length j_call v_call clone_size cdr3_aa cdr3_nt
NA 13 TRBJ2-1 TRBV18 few CASSPLGMNEQFF TGTGCCAGCTCTCCACTAGGAATGAATGAGCAGTTCTTC
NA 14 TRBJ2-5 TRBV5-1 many CASAEQGDQETQYF TGCGCCAGCGCAGAACAGGGAGACCAAGAGACCCAGTACTTC
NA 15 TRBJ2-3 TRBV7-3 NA CASSLSRASTDTQYF TGTGCCAGCAGCTTAAGCAGGGCGTCCACAGATACGCAGTATTTT
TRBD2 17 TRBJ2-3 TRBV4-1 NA CASSQEVTSGRTDTQYF TGCGCCAGCAGCCAAGAAGTAACTAGCGGACGCACAGATACGCAGTATTTT
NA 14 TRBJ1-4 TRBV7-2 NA CASSLVNQREKLFF TGTGCCAGCAGCTTAGTAAACCAGCGCGAAAAACTGTTTTTT
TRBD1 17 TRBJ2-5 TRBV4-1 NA CASSLGVGTGGEETQYF TGCGCCAGCAGCCTCGGGGTAGGGACAGGGGGCGAGGAGACCCAGTACTTC
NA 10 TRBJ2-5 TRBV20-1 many CSANRETQYF TGCAGTGCTAATAGAGAGACCCAGTACTTC
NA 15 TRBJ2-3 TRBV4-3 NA CASSQDGTHTDTQYF TGCGCCAGCAGCCAAGATGGGACTCACACAGATACGCAGTATTTT
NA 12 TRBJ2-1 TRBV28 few CASSRGIREQFF TGTGCCAGCAGCCGGGGGATCCGTGAGCAGTTCTTC
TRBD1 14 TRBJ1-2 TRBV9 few CASSAGTVYYGYTF TGTGCCAGCAGCGCCGGGACAGTCTACTATGGCTACACCTTC
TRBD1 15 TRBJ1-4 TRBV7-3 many CASSLLTGEDEKLFF TGTGCCAGCAGCTTACTCACAGGGGAGGATGAAAAACTGTTTTTT
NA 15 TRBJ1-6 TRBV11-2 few CASSRRQPTNSPLHF TGTGCCAGCAGCCGAAGGCAGCCAACTAATTCACCCCTCCACTTT
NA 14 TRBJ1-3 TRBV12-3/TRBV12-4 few CASSLSGSRNTIYF TGTGCCAGCAGTTTATCAGGCTCCAGAAACACCATATATTTT
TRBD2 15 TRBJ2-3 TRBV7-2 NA CASSLEPGGVDTQYF TGTGCCAGCAGCTTAGAACCGGGGGGAGTAGATACGCAGTATTTT
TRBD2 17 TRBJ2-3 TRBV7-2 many CASSLYSGGQSTDTQYF TGTGCCAGCAGCTTATACAGCGGGGGCCAAAGCACAGATACGCAGTATTTT
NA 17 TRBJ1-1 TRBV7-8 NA CASSLIWGAVGGTEAFF TGTGCCAGCAGCTTAATTTGGGGGGCGGTGGGTGGAACTGAAGCTTTCTTT
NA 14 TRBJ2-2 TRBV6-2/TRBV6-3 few CASSLQPNTGELFF TGTGCCAGCAGTCTGCAACCGAACACCGGGGAGCTGTTTTTT
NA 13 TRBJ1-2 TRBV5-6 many CASSSGANYGYTF TGTGCCAGCAGCTCCGGGGCTAACTATGGCTACACCTTC
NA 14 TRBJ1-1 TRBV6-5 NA CASSYRRGRGEAFF TGTGCCAGCAGTTACAGGCGGGGAAGGGGTGAAGCTTTCTTT
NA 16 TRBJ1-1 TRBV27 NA CASSPWRGGLNTEAFF TGTGCCAGCAGTCCCTGGAGGGGGGGCCTGAACACTGAAGCTTTCTTT
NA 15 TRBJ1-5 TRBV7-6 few CASSRRGMGNQPQHF TGTGCCAGCAGCCGCAGGGGAATGGGCAATCAGCCCCAGCATTTT
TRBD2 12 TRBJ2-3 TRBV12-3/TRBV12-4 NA CASSRPSGTQYF TGTGCCAGCAGTCGCCCTAGCGGTACGCAGTATTTT
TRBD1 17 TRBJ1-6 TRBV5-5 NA CASSWGDFRTGNSPLHF TGTGCCAGCAGCTGGGGAGATTTTCGGACAGGGAATTCACCCCTCCACTTT
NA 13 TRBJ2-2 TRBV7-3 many CASSSPNTGELFF TGTGCCAGCAGTTCTCCGAACACCGGGGAGCTGTTTTTT
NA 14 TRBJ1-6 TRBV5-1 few CASSWQGVGSPLHF TGCGCCAGCAGCTGGCAGGGAGTAGGGTCACCCCTCCACTTT
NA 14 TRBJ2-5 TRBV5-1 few CASRATSVGETQYF TGCGCCAGCAGGGCGACGAGCGTCGGGGAGACCCAGTACTTC
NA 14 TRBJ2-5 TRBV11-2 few CASSLGFLQETQYF TGTGCCAGCAGCTTAGGTTTCCTCCAAGAGACCCAGTACTTC
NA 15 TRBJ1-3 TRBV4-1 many CASSQGHSSGNTIYF TGCGCCAGCAGCCAAGGTCACAGCTCTGGAAACACCATATATTTT
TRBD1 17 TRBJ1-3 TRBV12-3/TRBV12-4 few CASSPNPGQGAGNTIYF TGTGCCAGCAGTCCAAACCCGGGACAGGGGGCGGGAAACACCATATATTTT
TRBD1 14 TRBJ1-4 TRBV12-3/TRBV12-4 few CASSSDRGGEKLFF TGTGCCAGCAGTTCGGACAGGGGCGGTGAAAAACTGTTTTTT
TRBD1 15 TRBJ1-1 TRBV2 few CASSSQGSLNTEAFF TGTGCCAGCAGTTCACAGGGGTCCTTAAATACTGAAGCTTTCTTT
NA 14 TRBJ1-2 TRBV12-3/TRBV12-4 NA CASSPRRESSGYTF TGTGCCAGCAGCCCTAGACGGGAATCAAGCGGCTACACCTTC
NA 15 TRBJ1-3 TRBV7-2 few CASSLTTGTGNTIYF TGTGCCAGCAGCCTTACCACAGGGACTGGAAACACCATATATTTT
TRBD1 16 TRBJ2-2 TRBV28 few CASSLFGTANTGELFF TGTGCCAGCAGTTTATTCGGGACAGCCAACACCGGGGAGCTGTTTTTT
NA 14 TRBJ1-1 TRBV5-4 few CASSLEPRGTEAFF TGTGCCAGCAGCTTGGAACCGCGGGGGACTGAAGCTTTCTTT
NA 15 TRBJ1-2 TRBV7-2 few CASSRSREANYGYTF TGTGCCAGCAGCCGCTCCAGGGAAGCTAACTATGGCTACACCTTC
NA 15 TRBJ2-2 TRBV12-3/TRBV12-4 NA CASSLQVGNTGELFF TGTGCCAGCAGTTTACAGGTCGGGAACACCGGGGAGCTGTTTTTT
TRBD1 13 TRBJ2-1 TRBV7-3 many CASSFGTDNEQFF TGTGCCAGCAGCTTTGGGACAGACAATGAGCAGTTCTTC
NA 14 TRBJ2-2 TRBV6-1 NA CASSERRGPGELFF TGTGCCAGCAGTGAACGGAGGGGGCCCGGGGAGCTGTTTTTT
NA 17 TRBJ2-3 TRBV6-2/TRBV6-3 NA CASSPPQSRRYSDTQYF TGTGCCAGCAGTCCCCCCCAATCCAGACGGTATTCAGATACGCAGTATTTT
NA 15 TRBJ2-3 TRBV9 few CASSVVTTPTDTQYF TGTGCCAGCAGCGTAGTAACGACCCCCACAGATACGCAGTATTTT
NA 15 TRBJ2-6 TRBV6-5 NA CASSRGLSGANVLTF TGTGCCAGCAGTCGGGGTCTCTCGGGGGCCAACGTCCTGACTTTC
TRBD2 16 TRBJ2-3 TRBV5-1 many CASSPGLAVSTDTQYF TGCGCCAGCAGCCCAGGACTAGCGGTGAGCACAGATACGCAGTATTTT
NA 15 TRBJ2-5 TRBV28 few CASTSMDQGGETQYF TGTGCCAGCACCTCCATGGACCAGGGGGGGGAGACCCAGTACTTC
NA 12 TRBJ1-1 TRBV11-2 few CASSFDPAEAFF TGTGCCAGCAGCTTTGATCCAGCCGAAGCTTTCTTT